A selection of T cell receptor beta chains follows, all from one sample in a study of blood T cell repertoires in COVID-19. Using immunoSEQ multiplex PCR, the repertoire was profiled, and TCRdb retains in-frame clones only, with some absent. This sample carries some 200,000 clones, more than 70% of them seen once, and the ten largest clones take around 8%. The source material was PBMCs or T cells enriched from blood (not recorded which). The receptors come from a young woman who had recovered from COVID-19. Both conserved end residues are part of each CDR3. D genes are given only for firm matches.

CDR3: CASSSTGSNSPLHF; V: TRBV19; D: TRBD1; J: TRBJ1-6
CDR3: CASSGIPGLAGAGIDTQYF; V: TRBV9; D: TRBD2; J: TRBJ2-3
CDR3: CASSPSLGVGGVQFF; V: TRBV28; D: -; J: TRBJ2-1
CDR3: CASSQTSGGYTDTQYF; V: TRBV4-1; D: TRBD2; J: TRBJ2-3
CDR3: CASSLVGTSGTMEQFF; V: TRBV5-1; D: TRBD2; J: TRBJ2-1
CDR3: CASSAGTATNEKLFF; V: TRBV7-2; D: TRBD1; J: TRBJ1-4
CDR3: CATSRDLTGDGYTF; V: TRBV15; D: -; J: TRBJ1-2
CDR3: CASSPRLPANTGELFF; V: TRBV5-1; D: -; J: TRBJ2-2
CDR3: CASSLETATDTQYF; V: TRBV5-1; D: -; J: TRBJ2-3
CDR3: CAISQYNEQFF; V: TRBV10-3; D: -; J: TRBJ2-1
CDR3: CASSQLGEPLHF; V: TRBV27; D: -; J: TRBJ1-6
CDR3: CASSSTSFRPDTGELFF; V: TRBV7-9; D: -; J: TRBJ2-2
CDR3: CASSLTMNTEAFF; V: TRBV28; D: -; J: TRBJ1-1
CDR3: CASSFATVNYGYTF; V: TRBV7-9; D: -; J: TRBJ1-2
CDR3: CASSSHGGSSYEQYF; V: TRBV5-5; D: TRBD2; J: TRBJ2-7
CDR3: CASSSEFLDSTHNYGYTF; V: TRBV7-9; D: -; J: TRBJ1-2
CDR3: CASSPRGQREEQYF; V: TRBV13; D: TRBD1; J: TRBJ2-7
CDR3: CASRPTGFYNSPLHF; V: TRBV28; D: -; J: TRBJ1-6
CDR3: CSVELGYEQYF; V: TRBV29-1; D: -; J: TRBJ2-7
CDR3: CASSLTLSSYEQYF; V: TRBV13; D: -; J: TRBJ2-7
CDR3: CASSLPTGGETNEKLFF; V: TRBV3-1/TRBV3-2; D: -; J: TRBJ1-4
CDR3: CASSRRLYRDDQPQHF; V: TRBV28; D: -; J: TRBJ1-5
CDR3: CASTRGDWPRHF; V: TRBV2; D: -; J: TRBJ1-5
CDR3: CAWSVTEPSLTF; V: TRBV30; D: -; J: TRBJ1-2
CDR3: CASSLGGARQPQHF; V: TRBV28; D: -; J: TRBJ1-5
CDR3: CASRRLVNEQFF; V: TRBV7-2; D: -; J: TRBJ2-1
CDR3: CASSPPGQSQGNEQFF; V: TRBV18; D: TRBD1; J: TRBJ2-1
CDR3: CASREQGPGELFF; V: TRBV28; D: -; J: TRBJ2-2
CDR3: CASSGPGYSNQPQHF; V: TRBV2; D: -; J: TRBJ1-5
CDR3: CASSPGGGAQDEQFF; V: TRBV18; D: TRBD2; J: TRBJ2-1
CDR3: CASSSTGGREKLFF; V: TRBV11-2; D: TRBD1; J: TRBJ1-4
CDR3: CASSLGQGNSPLHF; V: TRBV28; D: TRBD1; J: TRBJ1-6
CDR3: CASSRQANTGELFF; V: TRBV4-1; D: -; J: TRBJ2-2
CDR3: CATSRASGGTTDTQYF; V: TRBV15; D: TRBD2; J: TRBJ2-3
CDR3: CASAVEHAYGYTF; V: TRBV6-5; D: -; J: TRBJ1-2
CDR3: CASSRGQGDTDTQYF; V: TRBV7-8; D: TRBD1; J: TRBJ2-3